One sample yielded the 16 T cell receptor beta chains listed below, sequenced in a study of shared clonotypes between healthy human individuals. Some clones are missing from TCRdb's copy, which holds only in-frame ones; the method was immunoSEQ multiplex PCR. The sample has about 1.5 million clones, approximately 98% seen once. Input material: naive CD4+ T cells sorted from blood. This sample's subset: CD45RA+ positively selected. These receptors originate from a man aged 25-45 years in good health.

On this clone itself: Other DNA variants within this sample encode the same CDR3. This chain links TRBV11-1 with TRBJ2-7; no reliable D call. From germline, CDR1 is SGHAT and CDR2 FQDESV (reference sequence). Trimming removed 2 bases at V and 1 base at J, with 6 bases between. This CDR3 comprises 13 residues. The CDR3: CASSLIPSYEQYF. The CDR3 DNA reads as TGTGCCAGCAGCTTAATCCCATCCTACGAGCAGTACTTC.

The chain carries TRBV7-7 and TRBJ2-3, with 9 bases lining up with TRBD1. V dropped 5 bases and J dropped 2; count of bases not matched to a gene: 5. CDR3 length: 15 residues. Germline loops: CDR1 SSHAT, CDR2 FNYEAQ (reference sequence). Here the CDR3 DNA reads TGTGCCAGCAGCCGGGGACAGGGAGTCACAGATACGCAGTATTTT. Translating gives CASSRGQGVTDTQYF.

The chain recombines TRBV27 with TRBJ2-7; D possibly corresponds to TRBD1 (7 bases). CDR1 is MNHEY and CDR2 is SMNVEV in the germline V gene (reference sequence). The length of the CDR3 is 17 residues. V was pared by 5 bases and J by 3 bases, with 23 bases between. CDR3 sequence (DNA): TGTGCCAGCAGTCACCGGGGGAGACAGGGTCGCCTCTACGAGCAGTACTTC. Translated, it gives CASSHRGRQGRLYEQYF.

The V call is TRBV30, the J call TRBJ2-4; tentative D call: TRBD2 (5 bases). The CDR3 runs 13 residues. The V end lost 0 bases, the J end lost 6 bases, and 9 bases lay between the germline ends. Germline CDR1 GTSNPN, CDR2 SVGIG (reference sequence). DNA for the CDR3: TGTGCCTGGAGTGTAACGGGGTTAAACATTCAGTACTTC. It is translated as CAWSVTGLNIQYF.

This chain uses TRBV19 with TRBJ2-7; D might be TRBD1 (6 bases). Looked up from germline, CDR1 is LNHDA and CDR2 is SQIVND (reference sequence). The CDR3 is made up of 12 amino acids. Trimming left V 11 bases short and J 5 bases short, with 16 bases between. The CDR3 DNA follows: TGTGCCGTAGCAGGGGCGATCGACGAGCAGTACTTC. This sequence encodes CAVAGAIDEQYF.

The chain couples TRBV9 to TRBJ2-5, with D unclear. The CDR3 has 16 residues. Germline lookup yields CDR1 SGDLS and CDR2 YYNGEE. V was pared by 0 bases and J by 1 base, with 13 bases between. The CDR3 region is CASSVASQTSQETQYF. The CDR3 coding sequence is TGTGCCAGCAGCGTAGCTAGTCAAACGAGCCAAGAGACCCAGTACTTC.

The V call is TRBV27, the J call TRBJ1-2, with 7 bases matching TRBD1. The germline gives CDR1 MNHEY, CDR2 SMNVEV (reference sequence). The CDR3 runs to 13 residues. Losses at the gene ends were 3 bases for V and 6 bases for J; bases not matched to a gene: 4. The CDR3 here is CASSFNRGNGYTF. CDR3 bases: TGTGCCAGCAGTTTCAACAGGGGAAATGGCTACACCTTC.

The chain carries TRBV27 and TRBJ1-2; tentative D call: TRBD1 (5 bases). The CDR3 runs to 14 residues. The V end lost 5 bases, the J end lost 4 bases, and 14 bases lay between the germline ends. Germline lookup yields CDR1 MNHEY and CDR2 SMNVEV (reference sequence). As DNA, the CDR3 is TGTGCCAGCAGTCCCTTCTTAGGGACCTATGGCTACACCTTC. This encodes CASSPFLGTYGYTF.

On this clone: One end of the junction is discordant with germline, which a read error may explain. The rearrangement links TRBV25-1 to TRBJ1-4; D not resolved. The CDR3 spans 15 residues. In germline, CDR1 is MGHDK, CDR2 SYGVNS. The CDR3 sequence is CASKELRRAAEKLFF. DNA for the CDR3: TGTGCGAGCAAAGAGCTCCGGAGAGCGGCTGAAAAACTGTTTTTT.

The rearrangement links TRBV7-3 to TRBJ2-1; TRBD2 matches at 8 bases. Germline CDR1 SGHTA, CDR2 FQGTGA. V trimming: 3 bases; J trimming: 3 bases; junction bases outside the gene matches: 7. The CDR3 runs 16 residues. The CDR3 loop reads CASSFSTSGIYNEQFF. The CDR3 DNA is TGTGCCAGCAGCTTCTCAACTAGCGGAATCTACAATGAGCAGTTCTTC.

This rearrangement joins TRBV2 to TRBJ2-2; D tentatively fits TRBD1 or TRBD2 (5 bases each). Trimming shortened V by 4 bases and J by 5 bases, and 11 bases separated the two germline ends. Per the germline V gene, CDR1 is SNHLY and CDR2 is FYNNEI. The CDR3 runs to 14 residues. The CDR3 loop is CASSVGTETGELFF. In nucleotides, the CDR3 is TGTGCCAGCAGTGTTGGGACGGAGACCGGGGAGCTGTTTTTT.

V and J are TRBV28 and TRBJ2-7; D is possibly TRBD2 (5 bases). This CDR3 is built from 11 residues. V lost 6 bases and J lost 7, with 10 bases in between. Germline lookup yields CDR1 MDHEN and CDR2 SYDVKM. In DNA form, the CDR3 reads TGTGCCAGCAGCAGGACGGGGGAGCAGTACTTC. Residues: CASSRTGEQYF.

The V gene is TRBV10-2, the J gene TRBJ2-7, with unresolved D. V lost 4 bases to trimming and J lost 6 bases, with 16 bases between them. Germline CDR1 WSHSY, CDR2 SAAADI. The CDR3 covers 14 residues. The CDR3: CASSVKWPEPEQYF. CDR3 coding DNA: TGCGCCAGCAGTGTGAAATGGCCGGAGCCCGAGCAGTACTTC.

V usage is TRBV5-8 and J usage is TRBJ2-3; 7 positions agree with TRBD1. J gave up 0 bases and V 1 base, and 2 bases lay outside the gene matches. There are 15 residues in the CDR3. Germline-derived CDR1 and CDR2 are SGHTS and YDEGEE. CDR3 loop: CASSLRGPSTDTQYF. The CDR3 bases are TGTGCCAGCAGCTTGAGGGGGCCGAGCACAGATACGCAGTATTTT.

The rearrangement uses TRBV10-1 and TRBJ1-3, with D hard to call. Deletions cut 3 bases from V and 3 bases from J, with 12 bases between. This CDR3 is 15 amino acids long. Germline assignment: CDR1 WNHNN and CDR2 SYGVQD (reference sequence). The CDR3 loop is CASSEGSNFGNTIYF. The DNA of the CDR3 is TGCGCCAGCAGTGAAGGATCCAACTTTGGAAACACCATATATTTT.

The chain is built from TRBV6-5 and TRBJ2-7; D unresolved. Trimming pared 0 bases from V and 2 bases from J, leaving 11 bases between. The CDR3 loop spans 15 amino acids. Germline V CDR1 and CDR2: MNHEY, SVGAGI. CDR3 in amino acids: CASSYSTHRTYEQYF. CDR3 nucleotide sequence: TGTGCCAGCAGTTACTCGACACACCGAACCTACGAGCAGTACTTC.